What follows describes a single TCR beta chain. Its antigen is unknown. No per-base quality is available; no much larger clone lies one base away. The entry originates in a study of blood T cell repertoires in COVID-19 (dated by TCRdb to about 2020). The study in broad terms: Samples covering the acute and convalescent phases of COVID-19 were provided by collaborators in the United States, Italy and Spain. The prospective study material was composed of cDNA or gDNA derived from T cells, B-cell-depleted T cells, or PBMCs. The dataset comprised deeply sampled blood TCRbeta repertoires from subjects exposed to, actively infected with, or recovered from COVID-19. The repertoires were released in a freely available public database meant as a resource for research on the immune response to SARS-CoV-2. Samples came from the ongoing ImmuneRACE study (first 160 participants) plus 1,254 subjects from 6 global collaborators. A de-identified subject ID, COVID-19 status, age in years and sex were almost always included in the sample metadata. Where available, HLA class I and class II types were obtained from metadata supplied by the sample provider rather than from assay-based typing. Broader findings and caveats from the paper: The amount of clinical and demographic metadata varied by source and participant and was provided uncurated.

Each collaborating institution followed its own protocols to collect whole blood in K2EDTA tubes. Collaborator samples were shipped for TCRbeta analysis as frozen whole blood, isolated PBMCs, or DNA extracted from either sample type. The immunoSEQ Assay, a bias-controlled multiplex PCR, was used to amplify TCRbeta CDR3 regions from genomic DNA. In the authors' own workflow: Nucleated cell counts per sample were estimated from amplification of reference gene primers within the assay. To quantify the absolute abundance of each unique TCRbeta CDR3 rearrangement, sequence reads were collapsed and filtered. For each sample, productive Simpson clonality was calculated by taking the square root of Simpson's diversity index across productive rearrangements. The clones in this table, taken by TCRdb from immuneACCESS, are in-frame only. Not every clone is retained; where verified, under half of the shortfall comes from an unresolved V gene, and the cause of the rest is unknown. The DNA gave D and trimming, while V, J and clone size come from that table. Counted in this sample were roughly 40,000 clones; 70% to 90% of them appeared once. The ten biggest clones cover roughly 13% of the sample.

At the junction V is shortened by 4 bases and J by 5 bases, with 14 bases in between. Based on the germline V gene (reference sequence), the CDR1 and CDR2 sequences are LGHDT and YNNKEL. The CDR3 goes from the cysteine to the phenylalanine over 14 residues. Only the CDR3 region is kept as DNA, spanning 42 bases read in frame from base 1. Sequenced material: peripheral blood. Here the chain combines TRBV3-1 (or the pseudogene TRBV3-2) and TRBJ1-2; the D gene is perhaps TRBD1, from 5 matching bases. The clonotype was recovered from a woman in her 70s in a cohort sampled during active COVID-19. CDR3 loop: CASSLQGGLYGYTF. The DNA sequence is TGTGCCAGCAGCCTCCAGGGCGGCCTATATGGCTACACCTTC.